The text below deals with one T cell receptor beta chain. What it recognizes is unknown. The data are from a study of T cell responses to AZD1222 COVID-19 vaccine. Generated by immunoSEQ multiplex PCR, the TCRdb table keeps only in-frame clones and is missing some. The sample yields 83,000 or so clones, more than 75% seen once. General study results and limits: The donors showed a predominance of white British ancestry and of females, with possible underestimation of clonal diversity. Nearly half of spike-specific TCRs reportedly target variant regions that are unmutated in the B.1.351 and B.1.1.7 variants. The breadth and depth of Spike-specific TCRs increased once two AZD1222 doses had been given.

Trimming removed 3 bases at V and 7 bases at J, with 12 bases between. Germline assignment: CDR1 KGHSH and CDR2 LQKENI. The CDR3 length is 13 residues. V and J are TRBV18 and TRBJ1-2; D ambiguous. Source: peripheral blood, taken on day 0 of MenACWY control vaccination. The TCR was taken from an adult in good health. This CDR3 is CASSPIAEGGYTF. The CDR3 DNA sequence: TGTGCCAGCTCACCTATAGCAGAAGGTGGCTACACCTTC.